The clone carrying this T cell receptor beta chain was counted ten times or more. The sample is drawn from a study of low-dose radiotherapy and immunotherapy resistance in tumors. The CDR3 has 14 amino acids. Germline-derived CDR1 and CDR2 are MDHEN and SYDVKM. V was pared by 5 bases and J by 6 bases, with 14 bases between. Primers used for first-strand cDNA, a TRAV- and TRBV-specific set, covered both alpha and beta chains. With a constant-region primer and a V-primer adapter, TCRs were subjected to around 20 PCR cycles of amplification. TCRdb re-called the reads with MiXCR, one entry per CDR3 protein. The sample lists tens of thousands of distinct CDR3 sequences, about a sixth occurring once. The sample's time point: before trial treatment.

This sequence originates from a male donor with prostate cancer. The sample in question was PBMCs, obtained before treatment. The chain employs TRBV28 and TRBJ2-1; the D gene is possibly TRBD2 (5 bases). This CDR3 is CASSPPSGVNEQFF. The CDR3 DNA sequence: TGTGCCAGCAGTCCCCCTTCCGGGGTCAATGAGCAGTTCTTC. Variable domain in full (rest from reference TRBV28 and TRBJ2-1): DVKVTQSSRYLVKRTGEKVFLECVQDMDHENMFWYRQDPGLGLRLIYFSYDVKMKEKGDIPEGYSVSREKKERFSLILESASTNQTSMYLCASSPPSGVNEQFFGPGTRLTVL.